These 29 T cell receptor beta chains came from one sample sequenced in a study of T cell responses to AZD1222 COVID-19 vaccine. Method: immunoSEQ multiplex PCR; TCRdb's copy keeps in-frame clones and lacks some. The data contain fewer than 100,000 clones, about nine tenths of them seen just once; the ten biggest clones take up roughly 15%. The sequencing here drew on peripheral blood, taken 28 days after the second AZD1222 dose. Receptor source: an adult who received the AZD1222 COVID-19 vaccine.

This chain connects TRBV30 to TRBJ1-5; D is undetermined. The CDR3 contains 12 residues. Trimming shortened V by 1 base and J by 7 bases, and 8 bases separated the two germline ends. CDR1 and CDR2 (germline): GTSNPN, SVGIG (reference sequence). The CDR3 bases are TGTGCCTGGAGTGCCGGAGAACAGCCCCAGCATTTT. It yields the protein CAWSAGEQPQHF. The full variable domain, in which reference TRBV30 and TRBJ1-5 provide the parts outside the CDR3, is SQTIHQWPATLVQPVGSPLSLECTVEGTSNPNLYWYRQAAGRGLQLLFYSVGIGQISSEVPQNLSASRPQDRQFILSSKKLLLSDSGFYLCAWSAGEQPQHFGDGTRLSIL.

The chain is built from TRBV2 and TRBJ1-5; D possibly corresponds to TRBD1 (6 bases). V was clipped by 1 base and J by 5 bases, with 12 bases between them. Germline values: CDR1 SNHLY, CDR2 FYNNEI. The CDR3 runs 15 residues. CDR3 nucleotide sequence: TGTGCCAGCAGTGAAGTACAGGGAAGGCATCAGCCCCAGCATTTT. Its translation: CASSEVQGRHQPQHF.

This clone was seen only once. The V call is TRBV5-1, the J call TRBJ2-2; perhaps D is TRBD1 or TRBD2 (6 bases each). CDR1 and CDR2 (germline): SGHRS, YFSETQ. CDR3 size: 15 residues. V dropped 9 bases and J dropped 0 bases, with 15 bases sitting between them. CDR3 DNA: TGCGCCACTCGGAGGGGGTTAGCGAACACCGGGGAGCTGTTTTTT. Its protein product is CATRRGLANTGELFF.

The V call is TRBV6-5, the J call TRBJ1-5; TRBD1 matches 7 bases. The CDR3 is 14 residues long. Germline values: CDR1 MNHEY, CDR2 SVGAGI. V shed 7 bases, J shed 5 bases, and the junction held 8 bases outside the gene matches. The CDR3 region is CASTDRQGYQPQHF. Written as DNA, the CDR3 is TGTGCCAGCACCGATCGACAGGGCTATCAGCCCCAGCATTTT.

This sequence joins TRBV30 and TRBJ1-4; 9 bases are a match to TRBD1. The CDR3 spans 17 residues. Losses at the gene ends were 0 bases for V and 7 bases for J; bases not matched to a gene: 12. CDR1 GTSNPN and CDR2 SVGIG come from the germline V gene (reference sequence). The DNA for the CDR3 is TGTGCCTGGAGTGTATACCCCGGACAGGGGCAGGGTGAAAAACTGTTTTTT. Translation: CAWSVYPGQGQGEKLFF.

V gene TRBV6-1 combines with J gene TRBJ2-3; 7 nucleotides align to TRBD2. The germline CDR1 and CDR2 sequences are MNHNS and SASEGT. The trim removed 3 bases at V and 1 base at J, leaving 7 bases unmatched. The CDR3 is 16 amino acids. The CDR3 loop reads CASSDRRAGGTDTQYF. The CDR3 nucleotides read TGTGCCAGCAGTGACCGGAGGGCGGGGGGCACAGATACGCAGTATTTT.

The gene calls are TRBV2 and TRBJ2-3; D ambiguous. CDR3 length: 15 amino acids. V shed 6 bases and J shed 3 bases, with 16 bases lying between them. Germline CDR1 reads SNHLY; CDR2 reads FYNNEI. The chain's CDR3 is CASRPTGMRTDTQYF. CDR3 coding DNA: TGTGCCAGCAGGCCCACTGGTATGCGTACAGATACGCAGTATTTT.

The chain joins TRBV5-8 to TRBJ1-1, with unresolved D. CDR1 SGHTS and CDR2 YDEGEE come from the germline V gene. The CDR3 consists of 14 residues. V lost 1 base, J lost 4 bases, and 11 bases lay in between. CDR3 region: CASSLYIRSTEAFF. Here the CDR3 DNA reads TGTGCCAGCAGCTTGTACATTCGTTCCACTGAAGCTTTCTTT. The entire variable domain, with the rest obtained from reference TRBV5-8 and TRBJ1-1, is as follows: EAGVTQSPTHLIKTRGQQATLRCSPISGHTSVYWYQQALGLGLQFLLWYDEGEERNRGNFPPRFSGRQFPNYSSELNVNALELEDSALYLCASSLYIRSTEAFFGQGTRLTVV.

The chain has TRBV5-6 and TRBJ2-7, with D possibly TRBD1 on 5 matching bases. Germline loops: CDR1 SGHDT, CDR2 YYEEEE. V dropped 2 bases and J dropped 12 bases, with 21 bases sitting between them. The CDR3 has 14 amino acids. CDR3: CASSFVDSSYVLYF. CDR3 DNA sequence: TGTGCCAGCAGCTTCGTTGACAGCTCCTACGTGCTGTACTTC.

CDR3 DNA sequence: TGTGCCAGCAGCCAACCCTCTGCGGTCACTGAGCAGTTCTTC. It codes for CASSQPSAVTEQFF. The J gene is TRBJ2-1, the V gene TRBV4-2; D uncertain. V lost 2 bases and J lost 9, with 14 bases in between. Germline CDR1 is LGHNA and CDR2 is YNFKEQ. CDR3 length equals 14 residues.

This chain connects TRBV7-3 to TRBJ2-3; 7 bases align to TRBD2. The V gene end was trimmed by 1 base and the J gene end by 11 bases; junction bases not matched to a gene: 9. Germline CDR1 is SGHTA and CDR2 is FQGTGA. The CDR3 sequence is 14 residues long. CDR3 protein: CASSLNEASGLQYF. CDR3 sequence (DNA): TGTGCCAGCAGCTTAAATGAGGCTAGCGGACTGCAGTATTTT.

The CDR3 is CASSLGVSVEQYF. CDR3 nucleotide sequence: TGTGCCAGCAGCTTAGGGGTCAGCGTCGAGCAGTACTTC. The J gene is TRBJ2-7, the V gene TRBV11-3, with D unclear. V lost 1 base and J 6 bases, leaving 10 bases between the germline ends. The CDR3 sequence is 13 residues long. Germline values: CDR1 SGHNT, CDR2 YENEEA.

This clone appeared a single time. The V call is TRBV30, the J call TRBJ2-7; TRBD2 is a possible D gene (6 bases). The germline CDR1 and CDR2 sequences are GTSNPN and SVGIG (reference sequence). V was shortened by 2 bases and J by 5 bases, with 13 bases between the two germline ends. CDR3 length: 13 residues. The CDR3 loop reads CAWSPGTSNEQYF. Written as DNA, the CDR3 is TGTGCCTGGAGTCCTGGGACTTCCAACGAGCAGTACTTC.

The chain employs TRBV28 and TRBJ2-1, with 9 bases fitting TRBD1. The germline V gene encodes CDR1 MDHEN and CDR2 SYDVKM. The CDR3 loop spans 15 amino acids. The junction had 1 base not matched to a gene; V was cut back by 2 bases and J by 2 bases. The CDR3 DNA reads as TGTGCCAGCAGTTTAGACAGGGGGACCTACAATGAGCAGTTCTTC. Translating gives CASSLDRGTYNEQFF.

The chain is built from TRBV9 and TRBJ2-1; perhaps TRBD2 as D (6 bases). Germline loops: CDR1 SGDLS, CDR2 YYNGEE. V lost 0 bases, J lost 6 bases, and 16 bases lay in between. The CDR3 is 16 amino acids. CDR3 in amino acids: CASSVGGATAGNEQFF. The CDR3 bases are TGTGCCAGCAGCGTAGGCGGGGCCACGGCGGGCAATGAGCAGTTCTTC.

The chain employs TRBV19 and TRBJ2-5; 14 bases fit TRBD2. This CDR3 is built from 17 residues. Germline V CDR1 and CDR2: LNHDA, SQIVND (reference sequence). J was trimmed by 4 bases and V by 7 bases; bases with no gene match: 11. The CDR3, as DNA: TGTGCCAGTACCCCTTCCTCGGGACTAGCGGGAGCAGAGACCCAGTACTTC. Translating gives CASTPSSGLAGAETQYF. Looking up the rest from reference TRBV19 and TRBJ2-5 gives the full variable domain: DGGITQSPKYLFRKEGQNVTLSCEQNLNHDAMYWYRQDPGQGLRLIYYSQIVNDFQKGDIAEGYSVSREKKESFPLTVTSAQKNPTAFYLCASTPSSGLAGAETQYFGPGTRLLVL.

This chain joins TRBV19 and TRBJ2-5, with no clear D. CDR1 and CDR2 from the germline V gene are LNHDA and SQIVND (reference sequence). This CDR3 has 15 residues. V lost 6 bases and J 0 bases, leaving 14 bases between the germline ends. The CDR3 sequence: CASSQGRTNQETQYF. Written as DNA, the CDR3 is TGTGCCAGTAGCCAAGGACGGACGAACCAAGAGACCCAGTACTTC. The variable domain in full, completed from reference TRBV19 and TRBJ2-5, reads DGGITQSPKYLFRKEGQNVTLSCEQNLNHDAMYWYRQDPGQGLRLIYYSQIVNDFQKGDIAEGYSVSREKKESFPLTVTSAQKNPTAFYLCASSQGRTNQETQYFGPGTRLLVL.

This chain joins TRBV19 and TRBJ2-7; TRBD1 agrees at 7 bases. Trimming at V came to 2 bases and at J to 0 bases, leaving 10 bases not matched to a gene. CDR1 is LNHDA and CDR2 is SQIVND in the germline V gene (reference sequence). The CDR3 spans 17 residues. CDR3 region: CASSISGDSWLSYEQYF. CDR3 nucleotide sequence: TGTGCCAGTAGTATATCCGGGGACAGTTGGCTCTCCTACGAGCAGTACTTC.

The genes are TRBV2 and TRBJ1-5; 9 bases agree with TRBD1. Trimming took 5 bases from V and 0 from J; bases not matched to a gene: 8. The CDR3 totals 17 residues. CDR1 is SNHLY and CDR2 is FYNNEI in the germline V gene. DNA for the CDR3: TGTGCCAGCAGTAAAAGGACAGGGGTAGATAGCAATCAGCCCCAGCATTTT. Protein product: CASSKRTGVDSNQPQHF.

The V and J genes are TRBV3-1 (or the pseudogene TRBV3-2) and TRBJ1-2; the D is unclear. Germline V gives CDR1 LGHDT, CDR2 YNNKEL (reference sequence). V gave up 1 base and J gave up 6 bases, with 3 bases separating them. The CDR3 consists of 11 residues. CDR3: CASSQGNGYTF. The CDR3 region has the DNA TGTGCCAGCAGCCAAGGTAATGGCTACACCTTC.

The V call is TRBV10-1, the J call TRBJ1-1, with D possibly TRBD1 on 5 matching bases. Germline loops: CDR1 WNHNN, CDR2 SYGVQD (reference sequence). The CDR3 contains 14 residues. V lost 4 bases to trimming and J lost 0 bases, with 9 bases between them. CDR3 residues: CASSAGQLNTEAFF. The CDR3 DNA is TGCGCCAGCAGTGCCGGACAATTGAACACTGAAGCTTTCTTT.

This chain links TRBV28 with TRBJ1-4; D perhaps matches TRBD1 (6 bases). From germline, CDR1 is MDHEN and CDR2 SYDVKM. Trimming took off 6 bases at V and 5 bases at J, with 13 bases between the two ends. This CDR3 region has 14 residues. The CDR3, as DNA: TGTGCCAGCAGACCCGGGACACTGAATGAAAAACTGTTTTTT. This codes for CASRPGTLNEKLFF.

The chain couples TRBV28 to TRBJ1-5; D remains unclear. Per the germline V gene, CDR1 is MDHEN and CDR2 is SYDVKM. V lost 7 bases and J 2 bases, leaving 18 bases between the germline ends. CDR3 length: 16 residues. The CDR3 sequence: CASILRNLAGNQPQHF. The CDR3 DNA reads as TGTGCCAGCATCCTCCGGAACCTCGCGGGCAATCAGCCCCAGCATTTT.

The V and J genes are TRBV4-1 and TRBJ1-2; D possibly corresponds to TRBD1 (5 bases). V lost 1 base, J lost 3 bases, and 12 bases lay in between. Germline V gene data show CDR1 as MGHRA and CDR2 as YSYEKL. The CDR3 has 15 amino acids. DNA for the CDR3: TGCGCCAGCAGCCAAGTCCAGGGCAAGGACTATGGCTACACCTTC. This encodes CASSQVQGKDYGYTF.

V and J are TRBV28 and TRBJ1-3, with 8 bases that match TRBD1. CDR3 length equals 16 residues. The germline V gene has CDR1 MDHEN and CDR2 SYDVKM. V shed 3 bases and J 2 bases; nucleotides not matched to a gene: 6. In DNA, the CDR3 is TGTGCCAGCAGTTTCCGGACAGGGAGAACTGGAAACACCATATATTTT. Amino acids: CASSFRTGRTGNTIYF.

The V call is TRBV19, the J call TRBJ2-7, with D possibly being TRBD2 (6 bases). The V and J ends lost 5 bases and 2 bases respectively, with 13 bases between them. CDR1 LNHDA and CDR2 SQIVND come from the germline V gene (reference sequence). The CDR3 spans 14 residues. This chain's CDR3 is CASSALAVTYEQYF. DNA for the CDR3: TGTGCCAGTAGTGCTTTAGCGGTCACCTACGAGCAGTACTTC.

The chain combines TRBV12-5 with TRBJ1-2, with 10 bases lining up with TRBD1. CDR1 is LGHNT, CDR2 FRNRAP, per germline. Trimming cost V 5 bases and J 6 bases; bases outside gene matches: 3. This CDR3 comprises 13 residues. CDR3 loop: CASGLTGGHGYTF. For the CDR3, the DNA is TGTGCTAGTGGTCTGACAGGGGGCCATGGCTACACCTTC.

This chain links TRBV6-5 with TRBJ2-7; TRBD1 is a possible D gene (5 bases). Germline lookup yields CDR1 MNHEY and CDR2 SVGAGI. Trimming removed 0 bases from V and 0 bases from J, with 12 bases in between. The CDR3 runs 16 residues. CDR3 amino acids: CASSYSITGSSYEQYF. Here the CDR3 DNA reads TGTGCCAGCAGTTACTCGATTACAGGCAGCTCCTACGAGCAGTACTTC.

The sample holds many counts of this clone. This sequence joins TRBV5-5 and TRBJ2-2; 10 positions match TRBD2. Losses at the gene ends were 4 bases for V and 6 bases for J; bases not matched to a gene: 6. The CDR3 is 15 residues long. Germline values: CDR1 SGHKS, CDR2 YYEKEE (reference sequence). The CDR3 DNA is TGTGCCAGCAGCACAGCGGGAGGGCCCTCCGGGGAGCTGTTTTTT. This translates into CASSTAGGPSGELFF.